This entry describes one T cell receptor beta chain. Its antigen is as yet unknown. The ends lost 5 bases at V and 3 bases at J; junction bases unmatched: 6. The germline V gene encodes CDR1 SGHTA and CDR2 FQGNSA. This CDR3 has 17 amino acids. Produced via immunoSEQ multiplex PCR; TCRdb's table is partial and in-frame only. The sample lists approximately 88,000 clones, roughly 84% occurring once. The sample is drawn from a study of cytomegalovirus exposure and HLA in healthy donors. Points from the study as a whole: The authors enumerated around 150 TCR beta chains as linked to cytomegalovirus. Some public TCRs appeared in many individuals, while most sequences were rare. The CMV antigen specificity of a few CMV-associated chains was confirmed through in vitro analysis.

The sample consisted of PBMCs. The chain has TRBV7-2 and TRBJ2-1; the match to TRBD2 covers 14 bases. The TCR was taken from a woman younger than 30 in good health and CMV-seropositive. The chain's CDR3 is CASSPAGLAGGYNEQFF. The CDR3 DNA sequence: TGTGCCAGCAGCCCCGCCGGACTAGCGGGGGGCTACAATGAGCAGTTCTTC.